Here is one TCR beta chain with its context. The data derive from a study of early T cells in non-severe SARS-CoV-2 infection. The TCR library protocol attached unique molecular identifiers to the individual cDNA molecules. TCRdb itself ran the 5' RACE reads through MiXCR, one entry per CDR3 protein. The sample comprises some 80,000 distinct CDR3 sequences, approximately 12% of which are singletons, and roughly 16% rests with the top ten. The V end lost 7 bases, the J end lost 5 bases, and 11 bases lay between the germline ends. This CDR3 contains 12 residues. From germline, CDR1 is SNHLY and CDR2 FYNNEI.

J is TRBJ2-5 and V is TRBV2; D call uncertain. Material: whole blood, obtained at baseline. This sequence originates from an adult who was a healthcare worker with PCR-confirmed SARS-CoV-2 infection or an uninfected control (not recorded which). The donor label of this sample is uncertain. CDR3 in amino acids: CASTRLSETQYF. In DNA form, the CDR3 reads TGTGCCAGCACTCGGCTTTCGGAGACCCAGTACTTC.